This TCR beta chain appears in the sequencing data of a study of OX40 agonist ivuxolimab in advanced cancers. Study at large: Patients were infused with ivuxolimab every 2 weeks at 0.01 to 10 mg/kg. Eligibility rules accepted prior anti-PD-1, anti-PD-L1 or anti-CTLA-4 therapy, and roughly 40% had some.

The protocol was immunoSEQ multiplex PCR, while the TCRdb copy is restricted to in-frame clones and leaves out a portion. The table lists 77,000 or so clones, about 94% of them singletons. V gave up 2 bases and J gave up 0 bases, with 8 bases separating them. The germline gives CDR1 SGHTS, CDR2 YDEGEE. The CDR3 has 15 residues. This rearrangement joins TRBV5-8 to TRBJ1-4; TRBD1 might be the D (5 bases). The material was CD4+ or CD8+ T cells sorted from blood, obtained in a trial of the OX40 agonist ivuxolimab. The receptor comes from an adult with an advanced solid tumor such as melanoma, head and neck, liver or kidney cancer. DNA of the CDR3: TGTGCCAGCAGCTTCGGACACCCAACTAATGAAAAACTGTTTTTT. It encodes CASSFGHPTNEKLFF.